This passage covers 26 T cell receptor beta chains from one sample sequenced in a study of tissue T cells after allogeneic stem cell transplantation. TCRdb keeps only in-frame clones here, not all; method: immunoSEQ multiplex PCR. The sample has under 5,500 clones; around 45% are singletons. Time point of the sample: mouse harvest day 14 after allogeneic transplant. The graft held 10^6 splenic CD5+ T cells and 10^7 T-cell-depleted bone marrow cells. Sequencing was done on a sample of lymph node tissue. These receptors were collected from a female BALB/c mouse given C57BL/6 T cells with graft-versus-host disease after an allogeneic hematopoietic cell transplant.

There are a few counts of this clone. Gene names follow the mouse nomenclature. Read coverage stops 1 residue before the CDR3 terminus; the germline J gene supplies the remainder. This chain uses TRBV26 with TRBJ1-3; 8 bases align to TRBD1. V shed 4 bases, J shed 4 bases, and the junction held 3 bases outside the gene matches. The length of the CDR3 is 14 residues. Germline CDR1 KGHPV, CDR2 FQNQEV (reference sequence). The CDR3 spells CASSPTGDGNTLYF. The CDR3 bases that were read are TGTGCCAGCAGTCCGACAGGGGACGGAAATACGCTCTAT.

With regard to this clone: Gene names and germline refer to mouse. The read ends 1 residue before the CDR3 terminus; that terminus is restored from the germline J gene. The V and J genes are TRBV26 and TRBJ2-4; 10 bases agree with TRBD2. Germline V gives CDR1 KGHPV, CDR2 FQNQEV (reference sequence). The CDR3 consists of 16 residues. The junction had 1 base not matched to a gene; V was cut back by 0 bases and J by 1 base. Here the CDR3 reads CASSLSGLGGQNTLYF. The CDR3 DNA, read in part, is TGTGCCAGCAGTCTGTCAGGACTGGGGGGTCAAAACACCTTGTAC.

Only a few counts were recorded for this clone. The germline and genes are mouse ones. The CDR3 end is not reached by the read, which stops 1 residue before it; the germline J gene fills it in. This sequence joins TRBV12-1 and TRBJ2-5, with TRBD2 matching 9 bases. J was trimmed by 6 bases and V by 3 bases; bases with no gene match: 6. The germline V gene has CDR1 SGHSN and CDR2 HYEKVE. The CDR3 is 14 residues long. CDR3 loop: CASSSDWGRDTQYF. CDR3 bases read: TGTGCCAGCTCTTCCGACTGGGGGCGCGACACCCAGTAC.

A word on this clone: Mouse names are used for the genes. The DNA ends 1 residue before the CDR3 does, and the rest of the CDR3 is filled in from the germline J gene. The chain employs TRBV19 and TRBJ2-2, with 9 bases that match TRBD1. Trimming cost V 5 bases and J 0 bases; bases outside gene matches: 2. This CDR3 is 15 amino acids long. CDR1 is FNHDT, CDR2 SITEND, per germline (reference sequence). CDR3 DNA, as far as it was read: TGTGCCAGCAGGAGGACAGGGGCAAACACCGGGCAGCTCTAC. Protein sequence: CASRRTGANTGQLY. From start to end, the CDR3 is CASRRTGANTGQLYF.

This clone ranks as medium-sized. Gene names are mouse gene names. The CDR3 end is not reached by the read, which stops 1 residue before it; the germline J gene fills it in. The chain joins TRBV16 to TRBJ1-4; D may be TRBD1 (6 bases). The CDR3 has 15 amino acids. Trimming took 0 bases from V and 3 from J, leaving 8 bases between them. Germline CDR1 and CDR2: SGHSA and FRNQAP. The DNA read from the CDR3 is TGTGCAAGCAGCTTAGAAGGACAGACCAACGAAAGATTATTT. Translating it yields CASSLEGQTNERLF. The entire CDR3 reads CASSLEGQTNERLFF.

Regarding this clone: The genes are named according to mouse. The sequence runs out 1 residue before the end of the CDR3; the remainder is reconstructed from the germline J gene. The rearrangement joins TRBV26 to TRBJ1-6; D perhaps matches TRBD1 (5 bases). TRBJ1-6 has ORF status, its function being uncertain. V dropped 5 bases and J dropped 4 bases, with 9 bases sitting between them. The CDR3 spans 14 residues. The V gene's germline CDR1 is KGHPV and CDR2 FQNQEV (reference sequence). The part of the CDR3 DNA that was read is TGTGCCAGCAGTGACAGTCTATATAATTCGCCCCTCTAC. Translating it yields CASSDSLYNSPLY. In full, the CDR3 is CASSDSLYNSPLYF.

About this clone itself: Gene names denote mouse genes. Sequencing ends 1 residue short of the CDR3 end; the germline J gene provides the rest. The J gene is TRBJ2-7, the V gene TRBV13-1, with D possibly being TRBD1 (5 bases). The germline V gene encodes CDR1 NSHNY and CDR2 SYGAGN. Trimming shortened V by 5 bases and J by 7 bases, and 13 bases separated the two germline ends. The CDR3 runs to 12 residues. The covered CDR3 bases are TGTGCCAGCAGCTTAGCAGGGAAGGAACAGTAC. Its translation is CASSLAGKEQY. The full CDR3 is CASSLAGKEQYF.

To note about this clone: Mouse gene names and germline throughout. The CDR3 end is not reached by the read, which stops 1 residue before it; the germline J gene fills it in. V and J are TRBV26 and TRBJ1-3; tentatively, D is TRBD1 (5 bases). Trimming removed 1 base at V and 3 bases at J, with 7 bases between. The CDR3 runs 14 residues. Germline CDR1 KGHPV, CDR2 FQNQEV (reference sequence). CDR3 bases read: TGTGCCAGCAGTCTGTTGGGACTTGGAAATACGCTCTAT. Protein product: CASSLLGLGNTLY. The full CDR3 reads CASSLLGLGNTLYF.

This clone was found once. Gene labels here are mouse ones. Read coverage stops 1 residue before the CDR3 terminus; the germline J gene supplies the remainder. This chain joins TRBV3 and TRBJ1-3; TRBD1 matches 7 bases. This CDR3 is 15 amino acids long. V shed 5 bases, J shed 0 bases, and the junction held 4 bases outside the gene matches. Per germline, CDR1 SNHLY and CDR2 FYNGKV (reference sequence). The covered CDR3 bases are TGTGCCAGCAGCAAGACAGGGACTTCTGGAAATACGCTCTAT. Amino acid sequence: CASSKTGTSGNTLY. The entire CDR3 protein reads CASSKTGTSGNTLYF.

About this clone: Mouse gene names apply. Read coverage stops 1 residue before the CDR3 terminus; the germline J gene supplies the remainder. This chain joins TRBV12-1 and TRBJ2-5; TRBD1 matches at 9 bases. Germline CDR1 is SGHSN and CDR2 is HYEKVE. J lost 5 bases, V lost 3 bases, and 2 bases had no gene match. CDR3 length: 13 amino acids. The CDR3 here is CASSGQGRDTQYF. Incomplete CDR3 DNA: TGTGCCAGCTCTGGACAGGGGAGAGACACCCAGTAC. Looking up the rest from reference TRBV12-1 and TRBJ2-5 gives the full variable domain: DSGVVQSPRHIIKEKGGRSVLTCIPISGHSNVVWYQQTLGKELKFLIQHYEKVERDKGFLPSRFSVQQFDDYHSEMNMSALELEDSAMYFCASSGQGRDTQYFGPGTRLLVL.

About this clone itself: Any gene name here is a mouse gene name. Read data end 1 residue before the CDR3 end; the end is taken from the germline J gene. The chain uses TRBV12-2 and TRBJ2-3, with 11 bases fitting TRBD2. In germline, CDR1 is SGHLS, CDR2 HYDKME. There are 13 residues in the CDR3. V lost 4 bases and J lost 6; bases outside the gene matches: 2. The CDR3 bases that were read are TGTGCCAGCTCACGGACTGGGGGGGAAACGCTGTAT. It is translated as CASSRTGGETLY. The full CDR3 protein is CASSRTGGETLYF. Variable domain in full (rest from reference TRBV12-2 and TRBJ2-3): NSGVVQSPRYIIKGKGERSILKCIPISGHLSVAWYQQTQGQELKFFIQHYDKMERDKGNLPSRFSVQQFDDYHSEMNMSALELEDSAVYFCASSRTGGETLYFGSGTRLTVL.

Concerning this clone: These gene names are mouse names. The CDR3 extends 1 residue past the end of the read, so its final part is completed from the germline J gene. V is TRBV26 and J is TRBJ2-7, with D tentatively TRBD2 (6 bases). The CDR3 is 13 residues long. Germline-derived CDR1 and CDR2 are KGHPV and FQNQEV (reference sequence). Trimming removed 2 bases at V and 2 bases at J, with 7 bases between. The CDR3 protein is CASSLTGTYEQYF. CDR3 DNA, as far as it was read: TGTGCCAGCAGTCTGACTGGGACCTATGAACAGTAC.

This clone was detected a few times. Genes and germline are mouse. The CDR3 goes on 1 residue after the read ends, and that part is filled in from the germline J gene. The V call is TRBV29, the J call TRBJ2-1, with 9 positions matching TRBD1. V trimming: 6 bases; J trimming: 5 bases; junction bases outside the gene matches: 5. This CDR3 region has 14 residues. Germline V gene data show CDR1 as MSHET and CDR2 as SYDVDS. CDR3 DNA, as far as it was read: TGTGCTAGCAGGCCGGGACAGGGTCATGCTGAGCAGTTC. Encoded protein: CASRPGQGHAEQF. The whole CDR3 protein is CASRPGQGHAEQFF.

Details on this clone: The gene names here belong to mouse. The sequenced fragment ends 1 residue before the CDR3 boundary, so the rest is inferred from the germline J gene. The V call is TRBV12-2, the J call TRBJ1-1, with TRBD1 matching 7 bases. Germline V gene lookup returns CDR1 SGHLS and CDR2 HYDKME. This CDR3 region has 15 residues. Unmatched junction bases numbered 6, after V lost 0 bases and J lost 3 bases. The CDR3 bases that were read are TGTGCCAGCTCTCTCGAACCCAGGGGGGACACAGAAGTCTTC. It specifies CASSLEPRGDTEVF. The full CDR3 protein reads CASSLEPRGDTEVFF.

Turning to this clone: Germline and genes: mouse. The CDR3 end lies 1 residue beyond the end of the read and is filled in from the germline J gene. The chain has TRBV19 and TRBJ2-3, with TRBD1 identical over 11 bases. The CDR3 is made up of 15 amino acids. Germline CDR1 and CDR2: FNHDT and SITEND (reference sequence). The V and J ends lost 4 bases and 3 bases, in that order; junction bases with no gene match: 4. Incomplete CDR3 DNA: TGTGCCAGCAGTCCCGGACAGGGGGCAGCAGAAACGCTGTAT. Amino acids: CASSPGQGAAETLY. The entire CDR3 protein reads CASSPGQGAAETLYF. Looking up the rest from reference TRBV19 and TRBJ2-3 gives the full variable domain: GGIITQTPKFLIGQEGQKLTLKCQQNFNHDTMYWYRQDSGKGLRLIYYSITENDLQKGDLSEGYDASREKKSSFSLTVTSAQKNEMAVFLCASSPGQGAAETLYFGSGTRLTVL.

Note on this clone: Gene names and germline match the mouse. The read stops 1 residue short of the end of the CDR3; the missing end is completed from the germline J gene. The chain uses TRBV26 and TRBJ1-6; D gene ambiguous. TRBJ1-6 is known as an ORF, though its function is uncertain. The CDR3 totals 14 residues. The ends were cut back, 6 bases at V and 3 bases at J, with 9 bases in the middle. Germline assignment: CDR1 KGHPV and CDR2 FQNQEV (reference sequence). CDR3 residues: CASSAGNYNSPLYF. CDR3 DNA (partial): TGTGCCAGCAGCGCCGGGAACTATAATTCGCCCCTCTAC.

With respect to this clone: The gene symbols are mouse symbols. The CDR3 end falls 1 residue outside the read, so it is completed with the germline J gene. The gene calls are TRBV15 and TRBJ1-1, with TRBD1 identical over 7 bases. Losses at the gene ends were 5 bases for V and 4 bases for J; bases not matched to a gene: 1. The length of the CDR3 is 12 residues. Germline loops: CDR1 SGHND, CDR2 FRSKSL. CDR3 sequence reads: CASSPGGTEVFF. The sequenced CDR3 bases are TGTGCCAGCAGTCCAGGGGGCACAGAAGTCTTC.

Comment on this clone: Germline and genes here are mouse. The CDR3 end lies 1 residue beyond the end of the read and is filled in from the germline J gene. The V call is TRBV26, the J call TRBJ2-3; a weak D match, TRBD1 (5 bases). V was shortened by 3 bases and J by 0 bases, with 7 bases between the two germline ends. This CDR3 contains 14 residues. CDR1 and CDR2 (germline): KGHPV, FQNQEV (reference sequence). The CDR3 loop is CASSLGVSAETLYF. CDR3 DNA, as far as it was read: TGTGCCAGCAGTCTAGGGGTTAGTGCAGAAACGCTGTAT.

Points on this clone: The gene names given are mouse names. The read ends 1 residue early relative to the CDR3; the germline J gene fills the gap. V usage is TRBV23 and J usage is TRBJ2-1; the table's D call, TRBD2, has no DNA check behind it. Germline CDR1 is KGHTA and CDR2 is FQNQQP. The CDR3 has 15 residues. The CDR3 sequence is CPSSLRTGGVAEQFF. Partial CDR3 DNA: TGCCCCAGCAGTCTGAGGACTGGGGGGGTGGCTGAGCAGTTC. Supplemented by reference TRBV23 and TRBJ2-1, the full variable domain reads DAAVTQKPRYLIKMKGQEAEMKCIPEKGHTAVFWYQQKQSKELKFLIYFQNQQPLDQIDMVKERFSAVCPSSSLCSLGIRTCEAEDSALYLCPSSLRTGGVAEQFFGPGTRLTVL.

This clone is medium-sized within its sample. Gene labels here are mouse ones. Read coverage stops 1 residue before the CDR3 terminus; the germline J gene supplies the remainder. The J gene is TRBJ1-2, the V gene TRBV31; 7 nucleotides agree with TRBD1. J lost 2 bases, V lost 3 bases, and 3 bases had no gene match. Germline CDR1 reads GKSSPN; CDR2 reads SITVG. This CDR3 is 13 amino acids long. The DNA read from the CDR3 is TGTGCCTGGAGCCGACAGGGTAACTCCGACTACACC. It encodes CAWSRQGNSDYT. The complete CDR3 protein is CAWSRQGNSDYTF.

This clone was picked up a small number of times. Mouse gene names apply. The sequence runs out 1 residue before the end of the CDR3; the remainder is reconstructed from the germline J gene. The rearrangement uses TRBV3 and TRBJ2-7; 9 nucleotides line up with TRBD2. Germline values: CDR1 SNHLY, CDR2 FYNGKV (reference sequence). The CDR3 is made up of 12 amino acids. Trimming cost V 4 bases and J 5 bases; bases outside gene matches: 0. CDR3 in amino acids: CASSSGGDEQYF. CDR3 bases read: TGTGCCAGCAGCTCTGGGGGGGATGAACAGTAC.

About this clone itself: The listed genes are named as in mouse. The CDR3 end lies 1 residue beyond the end of the read and is filled in from the germline J gene. The V call is TRBV26, the J call TRBJ1-1, with no clear D. Trimming cost V 3 bases and J 0 bases, with 8 bases left between them. There are 14 residues in the CDR3. CDR1 is KGHPV, CDR2 FQNQEV, per germline (reference sequence). Partial CDR3 DNA: TGTGCCAGCAGTCTTGGGGTTGCAAACACAGAAGTCTTC. This gives the protein CASSLGVANTEVF. The whole CDR3 sequence reads CASSLGVANTEVFF.

About this clone itself: Gene labels here are mouse ones. The CDR3 end falls 1 residue outside the read, so it is completed with the germline J gene. The gene calls are TRBV1 and TRBJ1-3, with D uncertain. This CDR3 has 14 residues. With 4 bases removed from V and 0 bases from J, the gap between germline ends came to 7 bases. In germline, CDR1 is NSQYPW, CDR2 LRSPGD (reference sequence). The CDR3 bases that were read are TGCACCTGCAGTGTACAGAATTCTGGAAATACGCTCTAT. It codes for CTCSVQNSGNTLY. The entire CDR3 reads CTCSVQNSGNTLYF.

Remarks on this clone: Gene names follow the mouse nomenclature. The read ends 1 residue early relative to the CDR3; the germline J gene fills the gap. This chain connects TRBV26 to TRBJ1-6; 9 nucleotides match TRBD1. TRBJ1-6 is classed as an ORF, of uncertain function. CDR3 length equals 14 residues. After removal of 4 bases from V and 6 bases from J, the junction contained 1 base not matched to a gene. Germline V gene sequence: CDR1 KGHPV, CDR2 FQNQEV (reference sequence). The sequenced part of the CDR3 DNA is TGTGCCAGCAGTCAACAGGGGGCTAATTCGCCCCTCTAC. It yields the protein CASSQQGANSPLY. In full, the CDR3 reads CASSQQGANSPLYF.

About this clone: Here the gene names and germline are mouse. The read gets to within 1 residue of the CDR3 end, and the germline J gene fills in the rest. V and J are TRBV1 and TRBJ2-5, with 14 bases identical to TRBD2. V was pared by 3 bases and J by 7 bases, with 3 bases of the junction left unmatched. This CDR3 has 15 amino acids. The germline CDR1 and CDR2 sequences are NSQYPW and LRSPGD (reference sequence). The CDR3 loop is CTCSARDWGGNTQYF. The CDR3 DNA, read in part, is TGCACCTGCAGTGCCCGGGACTGGGGGGGCAACACCCAGTAC.

As for this clone: Here the gene names and germline are mouse. The CDR3 goes on 1 residue after the read ends, and that part is filled in from the germline J gene. This chain uses TRBV26 with TRBJ1-3; the D is unclear. The CDR3 totals 14 residues. Per germline, CDR1 KGHPV and CDR2 FQNQEV (reference sequence). V was clipped by 1 base and J by 0 bases, with 4 bases between them. The sequenced CDR3 bases are TGTGCCAGCAGTCTGTATGATTCTGGAAATACGCTCTAT. This sequence encodes CASSLYDSGNTLY. The complete CDR3 reads CASSLYDSGNTLYF.